What follows is one TCR beta chain and its context. The antigen is unknown. Germline is not matched at one junction end, which may reflect a read error. Germline lookup yields CDR1 SGHTA and CDR2 FQGTGA. The length of the CDR3 is 13 residues. A second roughly 6 to 11 cycle PCR used barcoded and J-beta primers. TCRdb fed the 5' RACE reads into MiXCR, producing one record per CDR3 protein. This repertoire shows some 880,000 distinct CDR3 sequences, roughly 34% found once; its top ten account for approximately 13%. This sample was taken from a study of blood T cells in healthy people across ages. Study conclusions and caveats: Researchers deemed the diversity estimates from one million T cells underestimates.

The receptor was isolated from a man between 18 and 35 years old in good health. This chain uses TRBV7-3 with TRBJ1-2; D remains ambiguous. Sequencing input: blood. The CDR3 loop reads CASSLGQNYGCTF. For the CDR3, the DNA is TGTGCCAGCAGCTTAGGGCAGAACTATGGCTGCACCTTC.